The sequence of this T cell receptor (beta chain) was determined in a study of blood T cells in healthy people across ages. In the case of this clonotype: As yet, its antigen is unknown.

Each donor had 8 to 10 milliliters of peripheral blood drawn. The CDR3 consists of 16 residues. Trimming at V came to 7 bases and at J to 3 bases, leaving 11 bases not matched to a gene. General observations from the study: Estimates based on one million T cells were treated as lower bounds.

A second roughly 6 to 11 cycle PCR used barcoded and J-beta primers. TCRdb used MiXCR to reprocess the 5' RACE reads, holding one entry per CDR3 protein. The sample has approximately 900,000 distinct CDR3 sequences; roughly 52% are singletons. V usage is TRBV12-3 or TRBV12-4 and J usage is TRBJ2-1, with TRBD1 identical over 8 bases. Sequenced: blood. This TCR derives from a man aged 25 to 40 in good health. CDR3 loop: CASTQDRTGNYNEQFF. Written as DNA, the CDR3 is TGTGCCAGCACACAAGACCGGACAGGGAACTACAATGAGCAGTTCTTC.